Following are 7 T cell receptor beta chains from one sample sequenced in a study of T cells in Graves' hyperthyroidism and ophthalmopathy. The CDR3 regions of TCR beta were amplified from RNA transcripts. Primed by the HTBI set, a first-round RT-PCR was run on the TCR CDR3. TCRdb called the multiplex PCR reads again in MiXCR, with one record for every CDR3 protein. Of hundreds of thousands of distinct CDR3 sequences listed, about 15% are singletons. Sequenced material: blood. The receptors shown here come from a woman under 30 with Graves' ophthalmopathy.

The chain carries TRBV28 and TRBJ2-3, with D perhaps matching TRBD2 (6 bases). The CDR3 extends over 14 amino acids. CDR1 and CDR2 from the germline V gene are MDHEN and SYDVKM. With 6 bases removed from V and 5 bases from J, the gap between germline ends came to 15 bases. The CDR3 nucleotides read TGTGCCAGCAGCAGTGGGAGGATGGAAGATACGCAGTATTTT. This codes for CASSSGRMEDTQYF.

This clonotype was seen repeatedly, ten times or more. This chain connects TRBV29-1 to TRBJ2-5; the D gene is possibly TRBD2 (6 bases). Germline values: CDR1 SQVTM, CDR2 ANQGSEA. V was pared by 4 bases and J by 1 base, with 13 bases between. CDR3 length equals 14 residues. The chain's CDR3 is CSVVGGDSQETQYF. CDR3 sequence (DNA): TGCAGCGTTGTGGGGGGTGACAGCCAAGAGACCCAGTACTTC.

This clonotype was recorded many times. The rearrangement uses TRBV7-9 and TRBJ2-1; weak D call: TRBD1 (5 bases). V gave up 7 bases and J gave up 3 bases, with 19 bases separating them. CDR3 size: 16 residues. Germline V gene lookup returns CDR1 SEHNR and CDR2 FQNEAQ (reference sequence). The CDR3 loop is CASTKADRAYYNEQFF. CDR3 sequence (DNA): TGTGCCAGCACAAAAGCAGACAGAGCCTACTACAATGAGCAGTTCTTC.

This clonotype was observed a handful of times. The gene calls are TRBV27 and TRBJ1-2; 7 bases are shared with TRBD1. There are 14 residues in the CDR3. The junction had 4 bases not matched to a gene; V was cut back by 2 bases and J by 4 bases. Germline assignment: CDR1 MNHEY and CDR2 SMNVEV (reference sequence). The CDR3 here is CASSLNTGAYGYTF. DNA of the CDR3: TGTGCCAGCAGTTTAAATACAGGGGCCTATGGCTACACCTTC.

This clonotype was seen repeatedly, ten times or more. The V call is TRBV28, the J call TRBJ1-1; D is unresolved. CDR3 length: 14 residues. Germline-derived CDR1 and CDR2 are MDHEN and SYDVKM. The V end was cut by 3 bases, the J end by 1 base, with 9 bases between. CDR3 bases: TGTGCCAGCAGTTTGCCCTCGGGGAACACTGAAGCTTTCTTT. Residues: CASSLPSGNTEAFF.

The chain has TRBV2 and TRBJ2-2; 8 positions match TRBD1. Trimming cost V 5 bases and J 4 bases; bases outside gene matches: 6. CDR1 is SNHLY and CDR2 is FYNNEI in the germline V gene. The CDR3 runs 15 residues. CDR3 nucleotides: TGTGCCAGCAGTACCCGGACAGGGAGCACCGGGGAGCTGTTTTTT. Its translation: CASSTRTGSTGELFF.

The V gene is TRBV20-1, the J gene TRBJ2-3; possible D gene TRBD2, 6 bases. Germline CDR1 reads DFQATT; CDR2 reads SNEGSKA (reference sequence). V lost 6 bases and J lost 2, with 18 bases in between. The CDR3 consists of 15 residues. CDR3 in amino acids: CSAPRVAEVTDTQYF. As DNA, the CDR3 is TGCAGTGCCCCGAGAGTAGCGGAAGTCACAGATACGCAGTATTTT.